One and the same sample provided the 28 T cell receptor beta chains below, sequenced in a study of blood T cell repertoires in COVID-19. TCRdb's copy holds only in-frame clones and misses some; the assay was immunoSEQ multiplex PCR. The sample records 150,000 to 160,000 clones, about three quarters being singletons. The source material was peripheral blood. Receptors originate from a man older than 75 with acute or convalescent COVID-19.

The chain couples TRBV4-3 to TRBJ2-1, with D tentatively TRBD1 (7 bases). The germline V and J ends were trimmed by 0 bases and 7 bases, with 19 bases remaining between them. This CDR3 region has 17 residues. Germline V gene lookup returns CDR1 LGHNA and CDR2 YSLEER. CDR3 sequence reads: CASSQDPAGGTANEQFF. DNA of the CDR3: TGCGCCAGCAGCCAAGATCCCGCAGGGGGGACTGCTAATGAGCAGTTCTTC.

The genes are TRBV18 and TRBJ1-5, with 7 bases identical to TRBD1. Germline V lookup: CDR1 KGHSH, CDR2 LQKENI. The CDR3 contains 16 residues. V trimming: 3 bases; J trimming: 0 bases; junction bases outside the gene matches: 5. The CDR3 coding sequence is TGTGCCAGCTCACCGACAGGGTACTATAGCAATCAGCCCCAGCATTTT. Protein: CASSPTGYYSNQPQHF.

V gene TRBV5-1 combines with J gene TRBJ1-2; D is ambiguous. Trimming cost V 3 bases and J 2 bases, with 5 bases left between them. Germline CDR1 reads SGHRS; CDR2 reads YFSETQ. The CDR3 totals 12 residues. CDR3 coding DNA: TGCGCCAGCAGCTCGACAAACTATGGCTACACCTTC. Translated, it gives CASSSTNYGYTF.

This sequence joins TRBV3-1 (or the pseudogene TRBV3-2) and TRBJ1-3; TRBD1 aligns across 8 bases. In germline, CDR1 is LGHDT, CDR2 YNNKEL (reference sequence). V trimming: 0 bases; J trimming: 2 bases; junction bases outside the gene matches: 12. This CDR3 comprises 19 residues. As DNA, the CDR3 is TGTGCCAGCAGCCAAGATCTAACAGGGGGAATAGGGGCTGGAAACACCATATATTTT. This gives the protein CASSQDLTGGIGAGNTIYF.

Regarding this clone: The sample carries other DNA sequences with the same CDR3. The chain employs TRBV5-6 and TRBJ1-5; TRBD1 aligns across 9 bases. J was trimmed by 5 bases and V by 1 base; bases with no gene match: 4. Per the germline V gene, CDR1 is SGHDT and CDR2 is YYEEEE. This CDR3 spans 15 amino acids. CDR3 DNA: TGTGCCAGCAGCTTGCGGGACAGGGTTTATCAGCCCCAGCATTTT. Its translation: CASSLRDRVYQPQHF.

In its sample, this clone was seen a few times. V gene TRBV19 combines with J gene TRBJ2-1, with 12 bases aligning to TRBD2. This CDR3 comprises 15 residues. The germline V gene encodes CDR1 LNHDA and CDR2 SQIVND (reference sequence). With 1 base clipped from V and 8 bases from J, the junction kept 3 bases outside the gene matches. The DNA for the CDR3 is TGTGCCAGTAGTATAGGACTAGCGGGGGCGGATGAGCAGTTCTTC. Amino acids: CASSIGLAGADEQFF.

CDR3 DNA sequence: TGTGCCAGCAGCCAAGTCGGACAGGGCCGAGCTTTCTTT. It is translated as CASSQVGQGRAFF. V gene TRBV3-1 (or the pseudogene TRBV3-2) combines with J gene TRBJ1-1; 8 bases match TRBD1. The CDR3 runs to 13 residues. Germline V gives CDR1 LGHDT, CDR2 YNNKEL (reference sequence). Losses at the gene ends were 1 base for V and 10 bases for J; bases not matched to a gene: 5.

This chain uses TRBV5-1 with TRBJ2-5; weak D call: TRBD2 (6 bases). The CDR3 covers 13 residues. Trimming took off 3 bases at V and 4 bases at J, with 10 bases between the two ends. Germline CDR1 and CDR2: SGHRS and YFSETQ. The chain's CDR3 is CASSSLSGETQYF. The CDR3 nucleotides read TGCGCCAGCAGCTCCCTTAGCGGAGAGACCCAGTACTTC.

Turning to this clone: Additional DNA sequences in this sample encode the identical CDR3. In DNA, the CDR3 is TGCGCCAGCAGCTCTTCCTCCTACGAGCAGTACTTC. Translated, it gives CASSSSSYEQYF. The chain combines TRBV5-1 with TRBJ2-7, with D uncertain. V was clipped by 3 bases and J by 0 bases, with 4 bases between them. Germline values: CDR1 SGHRS, CDR2 YFSETQ. CDR3 length: 12 residues.

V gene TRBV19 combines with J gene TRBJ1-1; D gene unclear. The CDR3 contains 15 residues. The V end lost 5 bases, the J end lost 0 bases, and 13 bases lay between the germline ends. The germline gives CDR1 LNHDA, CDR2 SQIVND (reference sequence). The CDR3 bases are TGTGCCAGTAGTCCCCGGACTACTTTGAACACTGAAGCTTTCTTT. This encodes CASSPRTTLNTEAFF.

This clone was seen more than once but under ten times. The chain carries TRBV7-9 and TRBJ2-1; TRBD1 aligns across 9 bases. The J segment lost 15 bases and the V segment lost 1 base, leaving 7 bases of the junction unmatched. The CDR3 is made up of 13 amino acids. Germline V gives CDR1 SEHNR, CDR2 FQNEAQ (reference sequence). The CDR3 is CASSLVSGTGLFF. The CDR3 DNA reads TGTGCCAGCAGCTTAGTCTCCGGGACAGGGTTGTTCTTC.

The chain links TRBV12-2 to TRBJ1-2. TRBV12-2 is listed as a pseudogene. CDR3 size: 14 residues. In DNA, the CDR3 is TGTGCAAGTCGCCCTCAAACTCGACTCTATGGCTACACCTTC. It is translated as CASRPQTRLYGYTF.

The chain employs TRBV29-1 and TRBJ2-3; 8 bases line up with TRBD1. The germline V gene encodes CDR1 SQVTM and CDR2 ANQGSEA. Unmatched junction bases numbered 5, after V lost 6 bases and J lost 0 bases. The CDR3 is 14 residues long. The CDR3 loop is CSVTGASSTDTQYF. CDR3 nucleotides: TGCAGCGTGACAGGGGCTTCTAGCACAGATACGCAGTATTTT.

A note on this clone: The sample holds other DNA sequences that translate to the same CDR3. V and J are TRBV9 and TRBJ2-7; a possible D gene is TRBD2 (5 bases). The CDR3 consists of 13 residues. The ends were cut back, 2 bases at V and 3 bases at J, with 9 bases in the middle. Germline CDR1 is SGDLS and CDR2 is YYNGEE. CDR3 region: CASSVGVSYEQYF. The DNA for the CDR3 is TGTGCCAGCAGCGTCGGGGTTAGCTACGAGCAGTACTTC.

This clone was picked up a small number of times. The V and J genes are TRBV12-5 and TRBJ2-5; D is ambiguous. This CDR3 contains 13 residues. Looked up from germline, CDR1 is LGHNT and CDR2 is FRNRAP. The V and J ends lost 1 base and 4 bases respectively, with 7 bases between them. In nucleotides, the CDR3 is TGTGCTAGTGGTTTGGGTAGAGGAGAGACCCAGTACTTC. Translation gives CASGLGRGETQYF.

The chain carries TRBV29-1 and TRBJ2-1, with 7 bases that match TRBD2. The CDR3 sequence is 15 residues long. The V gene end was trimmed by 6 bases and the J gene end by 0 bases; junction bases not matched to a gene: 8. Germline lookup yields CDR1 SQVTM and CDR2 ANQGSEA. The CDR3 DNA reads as TGCAGCGTCTCGATGCGGGGGACCTCCTACAATGAGCAGTTCTTC. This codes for CSVSMRGTSYNEQFF.

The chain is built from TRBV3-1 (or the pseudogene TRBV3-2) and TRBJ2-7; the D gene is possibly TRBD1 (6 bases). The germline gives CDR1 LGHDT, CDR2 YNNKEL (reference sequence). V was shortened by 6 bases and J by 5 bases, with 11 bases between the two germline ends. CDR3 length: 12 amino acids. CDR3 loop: CASRDAGDEQYF. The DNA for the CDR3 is TGTGCCAGCAGAGACGCAGGGGACGAGCAGTACTTC.

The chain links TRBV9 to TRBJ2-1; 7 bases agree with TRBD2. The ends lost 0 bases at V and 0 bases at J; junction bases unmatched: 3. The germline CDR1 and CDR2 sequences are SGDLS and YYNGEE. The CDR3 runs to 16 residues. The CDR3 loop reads CASSVVGGASYNEQFF. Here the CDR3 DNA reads TGTGCCAGCAGCGTAGTGGGAGGGGCCTCCTACAATGAGCAGTTCTTC.

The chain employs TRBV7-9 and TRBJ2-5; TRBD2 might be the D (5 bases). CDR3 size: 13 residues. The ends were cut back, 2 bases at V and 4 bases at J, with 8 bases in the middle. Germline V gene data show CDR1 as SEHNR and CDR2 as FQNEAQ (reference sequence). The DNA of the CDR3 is TGTGCCAGCAGCTTAATCAGCGGAGAGACCCAGTACTTC. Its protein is CASSLISGETQYF.

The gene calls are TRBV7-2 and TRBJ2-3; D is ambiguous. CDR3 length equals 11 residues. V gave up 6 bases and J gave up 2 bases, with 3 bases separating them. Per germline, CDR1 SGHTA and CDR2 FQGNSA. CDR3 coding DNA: TGTGCCAGCAGTTACACAGATACGCAGTATTTT. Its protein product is CASSYTDTQYF.

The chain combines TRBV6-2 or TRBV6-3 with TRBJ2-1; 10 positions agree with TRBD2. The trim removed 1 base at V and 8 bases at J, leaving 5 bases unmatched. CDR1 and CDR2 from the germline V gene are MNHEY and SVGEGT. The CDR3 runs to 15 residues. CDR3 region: CASSYYLAGGDEQFF. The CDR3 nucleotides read TGTGCCAGCAGTTACTATTTAGCGGGGGGCGATGAGCAGTTCTTC.

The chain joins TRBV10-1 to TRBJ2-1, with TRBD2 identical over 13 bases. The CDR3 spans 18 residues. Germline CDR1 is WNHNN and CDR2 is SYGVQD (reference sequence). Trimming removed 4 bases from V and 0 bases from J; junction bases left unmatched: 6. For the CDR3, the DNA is TGCGCCAGCAGTGGGGGACTAGCGGGGTCTAGCTCCTACAATGAGCAGTTCTTC. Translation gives CASSGGLAGSSSYNEQFF.

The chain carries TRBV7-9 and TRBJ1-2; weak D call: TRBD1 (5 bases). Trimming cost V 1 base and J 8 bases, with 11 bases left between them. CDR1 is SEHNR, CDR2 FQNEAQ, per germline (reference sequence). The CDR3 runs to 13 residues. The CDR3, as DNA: TGTGCCAGCAGCTTAGTCGGGGACTCCGGCTACACCTTC. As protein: CASSLVGDSGYTF.

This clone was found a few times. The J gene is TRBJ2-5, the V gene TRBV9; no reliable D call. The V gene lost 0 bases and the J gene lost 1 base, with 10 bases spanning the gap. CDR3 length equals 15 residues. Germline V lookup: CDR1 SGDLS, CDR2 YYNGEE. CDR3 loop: CASSVGVFTQETQYF. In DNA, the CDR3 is TGTGCCAGCAGCGTAGGAGTATTCACCCAAGAGACCCAGTACTTC.

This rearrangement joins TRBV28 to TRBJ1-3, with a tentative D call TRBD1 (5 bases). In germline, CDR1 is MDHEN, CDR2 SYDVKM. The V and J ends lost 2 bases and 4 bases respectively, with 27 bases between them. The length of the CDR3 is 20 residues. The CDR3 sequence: CASSLRWKSGLSDSGNTIYF. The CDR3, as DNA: TGTGCCAGCAGTTTAAGGTGGAAATCAGGGCTCTCTGATTCGGGAAACACCATATATTTT.

The CDR3 loop reads CASSPRRSVAGGDYNEQFF. DNA of the CDR3: TGTGCCAGCAGCCCCCGTCGGTCGGTAGCGGGGGGCGACTACAATGAGCAGTTCTTC. The chain links TRBV7-2 to TRBJ2-1, with 10 positions matching TRBD2. Per the germline V gene, CDR1 is SGHTA and CDR2 is FQGNSA. V shed 5 bases, J shed 3 bases, and the junction held 16 bases outside the gene matches. This CDR3 is built from 19 residues.

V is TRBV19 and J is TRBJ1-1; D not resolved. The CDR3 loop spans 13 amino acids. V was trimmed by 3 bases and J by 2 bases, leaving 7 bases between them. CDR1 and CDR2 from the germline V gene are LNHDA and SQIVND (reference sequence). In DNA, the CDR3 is TGTGCCAGTAGTATTCCCCCAAACACTGAAGCTTTCTTT. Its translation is CASSIPPNTEAFF.

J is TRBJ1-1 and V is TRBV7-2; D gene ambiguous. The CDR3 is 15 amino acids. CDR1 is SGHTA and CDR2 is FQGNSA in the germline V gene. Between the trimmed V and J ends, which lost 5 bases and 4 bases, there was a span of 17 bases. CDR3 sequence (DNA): TGTGCCAGCAGCACCCAACTGGCCTCGGGCACTGAAGCTTTCTTT. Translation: CASSTQLASGTEAFF.